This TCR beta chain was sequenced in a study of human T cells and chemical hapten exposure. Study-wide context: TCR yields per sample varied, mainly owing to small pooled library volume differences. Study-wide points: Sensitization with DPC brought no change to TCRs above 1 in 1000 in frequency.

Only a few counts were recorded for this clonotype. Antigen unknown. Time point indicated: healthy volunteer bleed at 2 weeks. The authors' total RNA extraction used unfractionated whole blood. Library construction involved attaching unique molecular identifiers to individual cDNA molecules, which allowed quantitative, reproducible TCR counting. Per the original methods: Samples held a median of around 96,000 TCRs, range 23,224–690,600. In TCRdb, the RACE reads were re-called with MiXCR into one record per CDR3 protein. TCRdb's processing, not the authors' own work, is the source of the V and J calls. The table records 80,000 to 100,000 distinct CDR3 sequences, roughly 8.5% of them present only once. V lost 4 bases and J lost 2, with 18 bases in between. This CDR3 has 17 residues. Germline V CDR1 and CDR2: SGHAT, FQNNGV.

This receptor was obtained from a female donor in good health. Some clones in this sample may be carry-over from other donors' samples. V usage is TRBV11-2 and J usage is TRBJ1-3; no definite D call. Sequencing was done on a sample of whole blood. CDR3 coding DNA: TGTGCCAGCAGCTCTCCCATGAGGGAGAAGGCTGGAAACACCATATATTTT. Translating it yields CASSSPMREKAGNTIYF.